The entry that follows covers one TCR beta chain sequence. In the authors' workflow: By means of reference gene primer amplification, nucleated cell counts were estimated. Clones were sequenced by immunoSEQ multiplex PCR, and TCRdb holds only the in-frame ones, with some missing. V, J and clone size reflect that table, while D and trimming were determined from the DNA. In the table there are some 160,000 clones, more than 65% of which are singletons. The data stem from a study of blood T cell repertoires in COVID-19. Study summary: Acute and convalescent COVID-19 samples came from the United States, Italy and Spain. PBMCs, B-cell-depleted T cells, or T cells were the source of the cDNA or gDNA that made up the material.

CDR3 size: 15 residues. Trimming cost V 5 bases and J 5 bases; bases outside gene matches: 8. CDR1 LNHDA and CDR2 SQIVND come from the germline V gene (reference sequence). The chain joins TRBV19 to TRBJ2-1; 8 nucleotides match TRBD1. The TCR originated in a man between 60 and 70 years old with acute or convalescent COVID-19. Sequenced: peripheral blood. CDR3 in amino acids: CASSPRTGNNNEQFF. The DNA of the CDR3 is TGTGCCAGTAGTCCGAGGACAGGGAATAACAATGAGCAGTTCTTC.